A selection of T cell receptor beta chains follows, all from one sample in a study of OX40 agonist ivuxolimab in advanced cancers. The assay was immunoSEQ multiplex PCR, and TCRdb's table has in-frame clones only and misses some. Of about 20,000 clones in the sample, approximately 78% are singletons; the top ten hold roughly 14%. The sequencing used CD4+ or CD8+ T cells sorted from blood, collected in a trial of the OX40 agonist ivuxolimab. The receptor source for this set is an adult with an advanced solid tumor such as melanoma, head and neck, liver or kidney cancer. Each CDR3 is given with its conserved first and last residue. Each record gives: CDR3 length, D gene, V gene, J gene, CDR3 protein. A D gene is named only where the DNA matches it firmly.

length: 17; D: NA; V: TRBV28; J: TRBJ2-5; CDR3: CASYPKTYLSFQETQYF
length: 12; D: NA; V: TRBV29-1; J: TRBJ2-1; CDR3: CSASSLGNEQFF
length: 16; D: TRBD2; V: TRBV9; J: TRBJ2-3; CDR3: CASSVDSGRSTDTQYF
length: 14; D: TRBD2; V: TRBV19; J: TRBJ2-1; CDR3: CASNMGGVYNEQFF
length: 14; D: TRBD2; V: TRBV5-1; J: TRBJ2-1; CDR3: CASFASGLYNEQFF
length: 10; D: NA; V: TRBV20-1; J: TRBJ2-1; CDR3: CSAREWEQFF
length: 13; D: NA; V: TRBV7-3; J: TRBJ2-1; CDR3: CASSPHPDNSPFF
length: 14; D: NA; V: TRBV28; J: TRBJ1-5; CDR3: CASKDSDSNQPQHF
length: 12; D: NA; V: TRBV5-4; J: TRBJ2-1; CDR3: CASSLDWSVMFF
length: 15; D: NA; V: TRBV7-9; J: TRBJ2-7; CDR3: CASSSPAGPPYEQYF
length: 14; D: NA; V: TRBV13; J: TRBJ2-2; CDR3: CASSSLAYTGELFF
length: 19; D: TRBD2; V: TRBV4-2; J: TRBJ2-3; CDR3: CASSQGLGDLAGSTDTQYF
length: 14; D: NA; V: TRBV5-1; J: TRBJ2-5; CDR3: CASSLGAEQETQYF
length: 16; D: NA; V: TRBV5-8; J: TRBJ1-3; CDR3: CASSLAKTTSGNTIYF
length: 14; D: NA; V: TRBV7-3; J: TRBJ1-2; CDR3: CASSLSRESDGYTF